Listed below are T cell receptor beta chains from one sample, sequenced in a study of blood T cell repertoires in COVID-19. The table came from immunoSEQ multiplex PCR; TCRdb's copy has only in-frame clones and leaves some out. Of 270,000 or so clones in the sample, about 89% were seen once. The sequencing sample was made of PBMCs or T cells enriched from blood (not recorded which). These receptors were collected from a woman under 30 who had recovered from COVID-19. CDR3s leave out the opening cysteine and the closing phenylalanine or tryptophan.

TRBJ1-2,13,TRBV15,ATSRDRGGDYGYT
TRBJ2-2,9,TRBV7-9,ASSLSKELF
TRBJ2-1,12,TRBV6-5,ASKAGGLGAEQF
TRBJ1-6,9,TRBV5-1,ASPSYSPLH
TRBJ2-5,11,TRBV6-5,ASMTGGKETQY
TRBJ2-7,17,TRBV6-2/TRBV6-3,ASSFLTSGTYMVGNEQY
TRBJ2-2,12,TRBV24-1,ATSADRGPGELF
TRBJ1-2,14,TRBV10-3,AISESVQIFNYGYT
TRBJ2-7,12,TRBV7-2,ASSLEGGAYEQY
TRBJ2-2,14,TRBV19,ASTWLAEENTGELF
TRBJ2-1,13,TRBV25-1,ASSERASGGNEQF
TRBJ1-2,17,TRBV11-3,ASSPGPAYRDQPNYGYT
TRBJ2-7,12,TRBV4-1,ASSQETDSYEQY
TRBJ2-5,14,TRBV7-3,ASSLGVARGRETQY
TRBJ2-1,14,TRBV18,ASLNLAGGVYNEQF
TRBJ1-1,15,TRBV9,ASSVAGGPGLNTEAF
TRBJ2-3,18,TRBV6-2/TRBV6-3,ASSYVPSVASPGFADTQY
TRBJ1-2,10,TRBV3-1/TRBV3-2,ATLRENYGYT
TRBJ2-5,15,TRBV13,ASSLGRGLAGEETQY
TRBJ1-5,13,TRBV2,ASSSPQGMGQPQH
TRBJ2-5,14,TRBV2,ASSEGTDSLQETQY
TRBJ2-7,16,TRBV18,ASSGTGTSGSWGYEQY
TRBJ2-5,12,TRBV5-8,ASSLRGGRETQY
TRBJ1-2,12,TRBV7-8,ASSFRDSSYGYT
TRBJ1-1,13,TRBV9,ASSVADGGNTEAF
TRBJ1-5,12,TRBV2,ASSERQGNQPQH
TRBJ2-7,12,TRBV27,ASRYGTGVLEQY
TRBJ1-2,10,TRBV12-3/TRBV12-4,ATNNGASGYT
TRBJ2-5,14,TRBV15,ATSSRSGWTKETQY
TRBJ1-5,11,TRBV9,ASSVGSGGPQH
TRBJ1-2,12,TRBV10-3,AIRGQISNYGYT
TRBJ2-2,16,TRBV7-2,ASSLHRTSGRGAGELF
TRBJ2-5,16,TRBV28,ASSFPEYGGLDGETQY
TRBJ2-3,16,TRBV5-1,ASSFPSGRGGGTDTQY
TRBJ2-2,12,TRBV24-1,ATSDLGGTGELF
TRBJ1-1,11,TRBV19,ASSIAREVEAF
TRBJ2-3,17,TRBV11-2,ASSFHILKRTGGWDTQY
TRBJ2-2,11,TRBV27,ASSSAYVGELF
TRBJ1-3,12,TRBV3-1/TRBV3-2,ASSRQGAGNTIY
TRBJ1-3,14,TRBV6-5,ASSYSARISGNTIY
TRBJ2-1,11,TRBV4-1,ASSPGTPNEQF
TRBJ1-2,12,TRBV3-1/TRBV3-2,ASSQTADGYGYT